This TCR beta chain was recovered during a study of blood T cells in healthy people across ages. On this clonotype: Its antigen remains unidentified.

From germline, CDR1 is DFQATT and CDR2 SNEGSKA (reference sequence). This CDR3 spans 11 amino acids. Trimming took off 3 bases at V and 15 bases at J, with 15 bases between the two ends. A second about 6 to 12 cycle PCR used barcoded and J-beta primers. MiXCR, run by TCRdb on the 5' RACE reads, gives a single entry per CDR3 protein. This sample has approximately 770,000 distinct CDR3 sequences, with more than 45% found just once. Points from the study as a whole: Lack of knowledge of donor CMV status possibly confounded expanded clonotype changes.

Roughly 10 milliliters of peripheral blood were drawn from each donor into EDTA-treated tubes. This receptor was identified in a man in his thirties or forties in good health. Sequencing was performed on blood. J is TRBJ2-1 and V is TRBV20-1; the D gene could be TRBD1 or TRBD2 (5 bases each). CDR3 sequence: CSARSGSSLFF. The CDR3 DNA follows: TGCAGTGCTAGGTCAGGGAGCTCCCTGTTCTTC.